Given below is one T cell receptor beta chain in context. The CDR3 is made up of 15 amino acids. Germline V lookup: CDR1 SGDLS, CDR2 YYNGEE. V was pared by 3 bases and J by 7 bases, with 7 bases of the junction left unmatched. TCRdb's copy holds only in-frame clones and misses some; the assay was immunoSEQ multiplex PCR. In the table there are 700,000 or so clones, 70% to 90% of which are singletons. The entry originates in a study of shared T cell receptors in the human thymus. Separately, the same data were catalogued under a study of human thymus T cells. That source reports: Donor material was obtained from healthy Finnish infants undergoing corrective surgery for congenital heart defects. Thymic material originated from resections removed in the course of corrective heart surgery. It looked as if thymic and blood repertoires used V and J genes in a biased way. Among unrelated individuals, related research reported thymic repertoires that overlapped highly.

Sequences were obtained from thymocytes. The sequence was obtained from a girl younger than two with a congenital heart defect. The rearrangement joins TRBV9 to TRBJ1-6, with 7 bases fitting TRBD1. CDR3 loop: CASSDTRQGNSPLHF. In nucleotides, the CDR3 is TGTGCCAGCAGCGATACCCGACAGGGAAATTCACCCCTCCACTTT.